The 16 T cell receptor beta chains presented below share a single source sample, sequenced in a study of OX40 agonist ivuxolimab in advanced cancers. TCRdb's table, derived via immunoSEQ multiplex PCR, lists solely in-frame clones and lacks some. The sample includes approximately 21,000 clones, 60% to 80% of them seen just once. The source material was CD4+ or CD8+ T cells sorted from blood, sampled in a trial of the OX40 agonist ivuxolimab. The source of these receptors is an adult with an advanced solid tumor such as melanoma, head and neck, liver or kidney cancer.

The CDR3 DNA is TGTGCCAGCAACCCTAGCGGGAGGGCCGGGGAGACCCAGTACTTC. Protein sequence: CASNPSGRAGETQYF. The chain joins TRBV7-9 to TRBJ2-5, with 12 bases aligning to TRBD2. The CDR3 has 15 amino acids. Germline V CDR1 and CDR2: SEHNR, FQNEAQ (reference sequence). J lost 5 bases, V lost 7 bases, and 8 bases had no gene match.

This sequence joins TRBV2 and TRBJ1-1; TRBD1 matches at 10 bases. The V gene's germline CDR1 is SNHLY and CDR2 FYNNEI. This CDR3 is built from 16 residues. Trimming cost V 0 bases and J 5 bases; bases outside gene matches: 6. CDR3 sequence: CASSEALQDRGTEAFF. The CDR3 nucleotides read TGTGCCAGCAGTGAAGCGCTTCAGGACAGGGGGACTGAAGCTTTCTTT.

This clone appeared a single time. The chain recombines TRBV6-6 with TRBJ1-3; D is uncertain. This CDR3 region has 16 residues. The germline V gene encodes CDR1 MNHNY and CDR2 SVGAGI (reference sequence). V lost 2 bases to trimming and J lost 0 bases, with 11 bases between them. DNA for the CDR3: TGTGCCAGCAGTTACCGGCAGGAGTACTCTGGAAACACCATATATTTT. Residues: CASSYRQEYSGNTIYF.

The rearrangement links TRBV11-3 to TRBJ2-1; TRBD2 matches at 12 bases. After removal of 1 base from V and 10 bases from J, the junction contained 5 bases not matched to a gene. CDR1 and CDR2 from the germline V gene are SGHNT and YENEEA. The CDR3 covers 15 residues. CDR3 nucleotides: TGTGCCAGCAGCTTAGGACTAGCGGGAGAAAGGGAGCAGTTCTTC. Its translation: CASSLGLAGEREQFF.

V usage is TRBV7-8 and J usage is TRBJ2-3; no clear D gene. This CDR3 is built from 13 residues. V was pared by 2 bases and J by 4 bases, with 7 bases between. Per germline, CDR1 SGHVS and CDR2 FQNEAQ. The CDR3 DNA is TGTGCCAGCAGCTTAACTGAGCCAGATACGCAGTATTTT. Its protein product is CASSLTEPDTQYF.

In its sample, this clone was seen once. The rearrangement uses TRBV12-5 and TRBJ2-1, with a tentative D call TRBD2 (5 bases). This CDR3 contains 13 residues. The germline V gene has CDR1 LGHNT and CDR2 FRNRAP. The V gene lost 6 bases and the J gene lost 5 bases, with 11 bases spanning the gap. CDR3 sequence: CASGPGKDNEQFF. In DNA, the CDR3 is TGTGCTAGTGGACCGGGAAAGGACAATGAGCAGTTCTTC.

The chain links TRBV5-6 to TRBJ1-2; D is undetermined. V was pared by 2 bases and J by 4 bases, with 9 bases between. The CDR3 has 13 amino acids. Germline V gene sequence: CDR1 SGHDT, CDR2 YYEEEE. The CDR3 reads CASSFRDLYGYTF. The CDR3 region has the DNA TGTGCCAGCAGCTTCCGGGATCTCTATGGCTACACCTTC.

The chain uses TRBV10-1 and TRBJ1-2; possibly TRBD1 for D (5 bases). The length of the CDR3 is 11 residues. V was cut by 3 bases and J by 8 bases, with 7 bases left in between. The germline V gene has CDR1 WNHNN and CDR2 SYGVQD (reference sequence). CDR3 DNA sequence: TGCGCCAGCAGTGACGGGGACGGCTACACCTTC. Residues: CASSDGDGYTF.

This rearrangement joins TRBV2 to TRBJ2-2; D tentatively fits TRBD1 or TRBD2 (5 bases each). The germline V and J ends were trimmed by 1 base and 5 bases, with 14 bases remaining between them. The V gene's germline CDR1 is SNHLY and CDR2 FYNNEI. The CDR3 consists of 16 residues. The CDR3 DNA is TGTGCCAGCAGTGAAGGGGTAGGGGAGTTAACCGGGGAGCTGTTTTTT. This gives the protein CASSEGVGELTGELFF.

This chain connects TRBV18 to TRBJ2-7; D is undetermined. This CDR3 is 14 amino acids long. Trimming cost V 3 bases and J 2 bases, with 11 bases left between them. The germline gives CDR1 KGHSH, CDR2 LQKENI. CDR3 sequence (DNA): TGTGCCAGCTCACCCGAGGACGGAACCTACGAGCAGTACTTC. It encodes CASSPEDGTYEQYF. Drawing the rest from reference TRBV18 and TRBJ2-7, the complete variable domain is NAGVMQNPRHLVRRRGQEARLRCSPMKGHSHVYWYRQLPEEGLKFMVYLQKENIIDESGMPKERFSAEFPKEGPSILRIQQVVRGDSAAYFCASSPEDGTYEQYFGPGTRLTVT.

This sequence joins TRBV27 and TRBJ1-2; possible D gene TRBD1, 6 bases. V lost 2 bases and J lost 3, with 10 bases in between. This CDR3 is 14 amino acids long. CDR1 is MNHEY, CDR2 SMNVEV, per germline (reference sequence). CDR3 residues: CASSLQGSYYGYTF. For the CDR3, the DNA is TGTGCCAGCAGTTTACAGGGGTCTTACTATGGCTACACCTTC.

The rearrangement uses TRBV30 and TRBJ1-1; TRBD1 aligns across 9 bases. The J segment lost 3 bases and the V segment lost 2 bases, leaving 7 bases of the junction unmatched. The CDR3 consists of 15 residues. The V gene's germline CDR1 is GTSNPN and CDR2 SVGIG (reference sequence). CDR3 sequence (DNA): TGTGCCTGGAGTCCTACAGGGGGCTGGGACACTGAAGCTTTCTTT. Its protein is CAWSPTGGWDTEAFF.

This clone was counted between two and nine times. The CDR3 here is CASSSSGGAYNEQFF. CDR3 in DNA: TGTGCCAGCAGCTCCTCGGGGGGGGCATACAATGAGCAGTTCTTC. The rearrangement uses TRBV6-5 and TRBJ2-1; 8 bases match TRBD2. Trimming at V came to 6 bases and at J to 4 bases, leaving 8 bases not matched to a gene. The germline V gene has CDR1 MNHEY and CDR2 SVGAGI. The CDR3 sequence is 15 residues long.

The DNA for the CDR3 is TGTGCCACCAGCAGACGGACTAGCTGGGAGACCCAGTACTTC. This encodes CATSRRTSWETQYF. The chain recombines TRBV15 with TRBJ2-5; TRBD2 agrees at 8 bases. The V gene end was trimmed by 2 bases and the J gene end by 5 bases; junction bases not matched to a gene: 4. This CDR3 is built from 14 residues. CDR1 is LNHNV, CDR2 YYDKDF, per germline (reference sequence). Full variable domain (rest looked up from reference TRBV15 and TRBJ2-5): DAMVIQNPRYQVTQFGKPVTLSCSQTLNHNVMYWYQQKSSQAPKLLFHYYDKDFNNEADTPDNFQSRRPNTSFCFLDIRSPGLGDTAMYLCATSRRTSWETQYFGPGTRLLVL.

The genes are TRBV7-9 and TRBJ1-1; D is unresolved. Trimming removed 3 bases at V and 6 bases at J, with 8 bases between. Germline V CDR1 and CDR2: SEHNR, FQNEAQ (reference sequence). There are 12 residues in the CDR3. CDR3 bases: TGTGCCAGCAGCTTCAGCGGATCTGAAGCTTTCTTT. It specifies CASSFSGSEAFF.

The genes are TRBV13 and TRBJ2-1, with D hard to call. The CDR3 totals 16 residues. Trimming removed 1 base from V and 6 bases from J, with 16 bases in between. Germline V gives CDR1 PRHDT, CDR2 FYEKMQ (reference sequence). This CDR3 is CASSLEGSPEVNEQFF. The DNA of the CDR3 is TGTGCCAGCAGCTTAGAGGGTAGCCCCGAGGTCAATGAGCAGTTCTTC.